The 15 T cell receptor beta chains reported below all come from one sample, sequenced in a study of T-cell reconstitution after alpha-beta-depleted transplantation in children. Molecular barcoding with unique molecular identifiers was used for the TCRbeta library. TCRdb re-derived calls from the PCR reads in MiXCR, one entry per CDR3 protein. The sample shows around 680,000 distinct CDR3 sequences, 16% of them seen only once. Sequenced material: PBMCs from the stem cell graft donor, taken from the stem cell graft. The source of these receptors is a human donor who donated a stem cell graft to a child with acute myeloid leukemia.

The rearrangement uses TRBV5-1 and TRBJ2-3, with D maybe TRBD2 (6 bases). This CDR3 region has 14 residues. CDR1 is SGHRS and CDR2 is YFSETQ in the germline V gene. V shed 4 bases and J shed 4 bases, with 13 bases lying between them. Here the CDR3 reads CASSGDPGADTQYF. The CDR3 nucleotides read TGCGCCAGCAGCGGGGATCCGGGGGCAGATACGCAGTATTTT. The whole variable domain, remainder taken from reference TRBV5-1 and TRBJ2-3, is KAGVTQTPRYLIKTRGQQVTLSCSPISGHRSVSWYQQTPGQGLQFLFEYFSETQRNKGNFPGRFSGRQFSNSRSEMNVSTLELGDSALYLCASSGDPGADTQYFGPGTRLTVL.

This chain joins TRBV5-4 and TRBJ2-5, with 13 bases aligning to TRBD2. Germline V gives CDR1 SGHNT, CDR2 YYREEE (reference sequence). This CDR3 region has 17 residues. Trimming took 1 base from V and 10 from J; bases not matched to a gene: 13. CDR3 sequence: CASSLRIPTSGGAGQYF. In DNA, the CDR3 is TGTGCCAGCAGCTTGCGTATTCCTACTAGCGGGGGGGCTGGCCAGTACTTC.

The gene calls are TRBV6-6 and TRBJ2-3; TRBD2 matches 10 bases. V was pared by 5 bases and J by 12 bases, with 5 bases of the junction left unmatched. Germline loops: CDR1 MNHNY, CDR2 SVGAGI (reference sequence). This CDR3 spans 12 amino acids. The CDR3, as DNA: TGTGCCAGCAGTGAGCGGGGGGGCCGTCAGTATTTT. It specifies CASSERGGRQYF.

Many counts were recorded for this clonotype. CDR3 nucleotide sequence: TGTGCCAGCAGTGCTTCAGGGGGAACTGAAGCTTTCTTT. Protein product: CASSASGGTEAFF. The V gene is TRBV25-1, the J gene TRBJ1-1, with TRBD1 matching over 7 bases. Germline CDR1 and CDR2: MGHDK and SYGVNS. The CDR3 covers 13 residues. V was pared by 4 bases and J by 5 bases, with 4 bases of the junction left unmatched.

The V call is TRBV12-3 or TRBV12-4, the J call TRBJ1-5; 7 bases fit TRBD1. The V and J ends lost 3 bases and 1 base, in that order; junction bases with no gene match: 3. The CDR3 extends over 15 amino acids. The CDR3 loop is CASSFDRVSNQPQHF. In DNA, the CDR3 is TGTGCCAGCAGTTTTGACAGGGTGAGCAATCAGCCCCAGCATTTT.

This clonotype was detected many times. The gene calls are TRBV4-2 and TRBJ2-1, with no clear D. The length of the CDR3 is 12 residues. Germline CDR1 is LGHNA and CDR2 is YNFKEQ. The germline V and J ends were trimmed by 1 base and 7 bases, with 5 bases remaining between them. CDR3 nucleotide sequence: TGTGCCAGCAGCCAAGTCATGAATGAGCAGTTCTTC. This translates into CASSQVMNEQFF.

CDR3 in amino acids: CASSLIGPAGVGELFF. The CDR3 DNA sequence: TGTGCCAGCAGCTTAATCGGGCCAGCCGGGGTCGGGGAGCTGTTTTTT. The chain couples TRBV11-2 to TRBJ2-2, with TRBD2 as a possible D gene (5 bases). The CDR3 sequence is 16 residues long. V lost 2 bases, J lost 7 bases, and 17 bases lay in between. From germline, CDR1 is SGHAT and CDR2 FQNNGV.

This clonotype showed up just a few times. The chain couples TRBV7-2 to TRBJ1-2; D perhaps matches TRBD1 (6 bases). This CDR3 spans 17 amino acids. V was pared by 3 bases and J by 0 bases, with 17 bases between. Germline V gene data show CDR1 as SGHTA and CDR2 as FQGNSA. The CDR3, as DNA: TGTGCCAGCAGCTTCCTGTGGGGGGGCCAAGCTAACTATGGCTACACCTTC. Its translation: CASSFLWGGQANYGYTF. The full variable domain, completed using reference TRBV7-2 and TRBJ1-2, is GAGVSQSPSNKVTEKGKDVELRCDPISGHTALYWYRQSLGQGLEFLIYFQGNSAPDKSGLPSDRFSAERTGGSVSTLTIQRTQQEDSAVYLCASSFLWGGQANYGYTFGSGTRLTVV.

In its sample, this clonotype was seen many times. The rearrangement joins TRBV7-8 to TRBJ2-1, with 8 nucleotides matching TRBD1. The trim removed 5 bases at V and 7 bases at J, leaving 13 bases unmatched. The CDR3 loop spans 16 amino acids. CDR1 and CDR2 (germline): SGHVS, FQNEAQ. CDR3 sequence reads: CASSQPRGHLRNEQFF. The CDR3 DNA reads TGTGCCAGCAGCCAACCCAGGGGGCATCTAAGGAATGAGCAGTTCTTC.

V is TRBV27 and J is TRBJ1-1; D gene ambiguous. V dropped 9 bases and J dropped 1 base, with 12 bases sitting between them. CDR1 is MNHEY, CDR2 SMNVEV, per germline (reference sequence). The CDR3 contains 13 residues. The CDR3 bases are TGTGCCAGTAAGAGGCCCCCGAACACTGAAGCTTTCTTT. This sequence encodes CASKRPPNTEAFF.

The chain joins TRBV24-1 to TRBJ2-3; no clear D gene. V lost 9 bases and J 3 bases, leaving 21 bases between the germline ends. This CDR3 has 16 amino acids. The germline CDR1 and CDR2 sequences are KGHDR and SFDVKD. In DNA form, the CDR3 reads TGTGCCACCGCGGAGTCCAGGCGGAAACCTACAGATACGCAGTATTTT. This codes for CATAESRRKPTDTQYF.

This clonotype was seen a few times. The chain carries TRBV6-5 and TRBJ2-1, with TRBD1 as a possible D gene (5 bases). The CDR3 is 17 residues long. CDR1 is MNHEY and CDR2 is SVGAGI in the germline V gene. Trimming took off 4 bases at V and 10 bases at J, with 26 bases between the two ends. In DNA form, the CDR3 reads TGTGCCAGCAGTTCTCAATTAGACAGCCCGGGCTATTCAGAGCAGTTCTTC. Encoded protein: CASSSQLDSPGYSEQFF.

This clonotype appeared a few times. This chain links TRBV15 with TRBJ2-3; weak D call: TRBD2 (5 bases). Trimming stripped 0 bases from V and 4 bases from J, with 14 bases between. Germline V gene sequence: CDR1 LNHNV, CDR2 YYDKDF (reference sequence). The CDR3 is made up of 16 amino acids. This CDR3 reads CATSRDGGSVSDTQYF. The CDR3, as DNA: TGTGCCACCAGCAGAGATGGTGGTAGCGTCTCAGATACGCAGTATTTT.

The V gene is TRBV20-1, the J gene TRBJ1-1; D remains unclear. Trimming took off 5 bases at V and 1 base at J, with 11 bases between the two ends. The germline V gene has CDR1 DFQATT and CDR2 SNEGSKA (reference sequence). The CDR3 has 13 residues. For the CDR3, the DNA is TGCAGTGCTTCCCGGACGCAGAACACTGAAGCTTTCTTT. Translating it yields CSASRTQNTEAFF.

CDR3 region: CSAPPSASYGYTF. The DNA for the CDR3 is TGCAGTGCTCCCCCTTCGGCCAGCTATGGCTACACCTTC. The gene calls are TRBV20-1 and TRBJ1-2; no clear D. V lost 5 bases to trimming and J lost 4 bases, with 14 bases between them. CDR3 length: 13 amino acids. Germline V lookup: CDR1 DFQATT, CDR2 SNEGSKA (reference sequence).